This T cell receptor (beta chain) stems from a study of beta chain features in type 1 diabetes. Points from the study as a whole: Moderately but significantly shorter TCRB CDR3s were found in Type 1 diabetes patients in all four CD4+ subsets.

This clone was picked up a small number of times. The antigen is unknown. The ends were cut back, 0 bases at V and 8 bases at J, with 8 bases in the middle. The CDR3 extends over 12 amino acids. Per germline, CDR1 SGHDT and CDR2 YYEEEE. TCRB transcripts that were expressed got sequenced, as all of the isolated RNA had been reverse transcribed. Repertoires were generated with immunoSEQ multiplex PCR, while TCRdb's copy carries only in-frame clones and drops some. This sample carries 600,000 to 700,000 clones, 9.5% to 15% of them seen once, and the ten largest clones take more than 0.1%. The J gene is TRBJ1-2, the V gene TRBV5-6; no clear D. This clonotype was sampled from a man in his thirties or forties with type 1 diabetes. The material sequenced was naive CD4+ T cells from blood. The CDR3 loop reads CASSLGGEGYTF. For the CDR3, the DNA is TGTGCCAGCAGCTTGGGGGGTGAAGGCTACACCTTC.